This T cell receptor (beta chain) was obtained from a study of CD8+CD57+ T cells in acquired aplastic anemia. Study summary: Yields of DNA that came from sorted CD4+ and CD8+ cells averaged about 3 ug.

In this sample, this clonotype turned up many times. Antigen: not known. The CDR3 spans 15 residues. The V end was cut by 6 bases, the J end by 4 bases, with 16 bases between. The germline V gene encodes CDR1 WSHSY and CDR2 SAAADI. Patients included in sequencing had previously demonstrated CD8+CD57+ cell expansion by flow cytometry. Severe acquired aplastic anemia was the diagnosis recorded for all patients. General study results and limits: Common to patients and controls were twenty-nine CD8+ CDR3 sequences.

Template material for TCR beta VDJ and CDR3 profiling consisted of genomic DNA. MiXCR was run by TCRdb on the reads, yielding one entry per CDR3 protein. This table holds about 180,000 distinct CDR3 sequences, 48% found once. The TCR comes from a human donor with aplastic anemia. Sequencing was done on a sample of sorted CD4+, CD8+, or CD8+CD57+ T cells (not recorded which) from PBMCs. The gene calls are TRBV10-2 and TRBJ1-3; D is possibly TRBD1 (5 bases). The CDR3 sequence is CASRGTGAGGNTIYF. The CDR3, as DNA: TGCGCCAGCAGAGGAACAGGAGCGGGCGGAAACACCATATATTTT.